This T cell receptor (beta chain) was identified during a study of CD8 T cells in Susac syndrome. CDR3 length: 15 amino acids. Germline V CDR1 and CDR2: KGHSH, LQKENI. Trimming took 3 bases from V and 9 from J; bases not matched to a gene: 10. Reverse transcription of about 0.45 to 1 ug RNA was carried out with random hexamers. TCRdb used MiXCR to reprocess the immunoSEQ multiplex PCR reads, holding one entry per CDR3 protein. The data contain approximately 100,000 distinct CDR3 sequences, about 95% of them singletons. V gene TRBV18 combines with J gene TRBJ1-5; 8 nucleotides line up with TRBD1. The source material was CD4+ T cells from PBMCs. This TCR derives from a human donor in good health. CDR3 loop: CASSPRTGPEGPQHF. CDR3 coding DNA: TGTGCCAGCTCACCGCGGACAGGGCCTGAGGGGCCCCAGCATTTT.